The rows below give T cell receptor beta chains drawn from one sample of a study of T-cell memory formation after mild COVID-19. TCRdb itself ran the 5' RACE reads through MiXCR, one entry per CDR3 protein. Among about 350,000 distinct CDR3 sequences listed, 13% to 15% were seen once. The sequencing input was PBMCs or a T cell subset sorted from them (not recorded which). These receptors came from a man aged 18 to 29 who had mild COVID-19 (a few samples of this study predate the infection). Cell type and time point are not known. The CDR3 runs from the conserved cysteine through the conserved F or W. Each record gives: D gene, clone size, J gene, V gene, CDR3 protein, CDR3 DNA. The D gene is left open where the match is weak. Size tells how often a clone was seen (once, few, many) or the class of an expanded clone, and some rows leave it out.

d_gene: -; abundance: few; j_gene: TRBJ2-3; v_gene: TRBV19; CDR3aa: CASSIAGRGTDTQYF; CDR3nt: TGTGCCAGTAGTATAGCGGGTAGGGGCACAGATACGCAGTATTTT
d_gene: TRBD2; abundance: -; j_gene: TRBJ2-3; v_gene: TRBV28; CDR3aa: CASSLGVSGESSTDTQYF; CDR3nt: TGTGCCAGCAGTTTAGGTGTTAGCGGGGAATCAAGCACAGATACGCAGTATTTT
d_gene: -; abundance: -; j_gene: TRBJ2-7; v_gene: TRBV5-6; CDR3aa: CASAKGPYEQYF; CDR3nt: TGTGCCAGCGCCAAGGGGCCCTACGAGCAGTACTTC
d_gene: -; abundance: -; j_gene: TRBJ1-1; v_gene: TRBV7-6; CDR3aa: CASSLVLQGEAFF; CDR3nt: TGTGCCAGCAGCTTAGTTCTTCAGGGAGAAGCTTTCTTT
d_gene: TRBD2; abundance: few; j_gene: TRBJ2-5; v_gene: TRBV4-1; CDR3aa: CASSRLAGNGETQYF; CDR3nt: TGCGCCAGCAGCCGACTAGCGGGGAACGGGGAGACCCAGTACTTC
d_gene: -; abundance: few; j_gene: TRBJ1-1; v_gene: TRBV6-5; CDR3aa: CASSRPEQNTEAFF; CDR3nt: TGTGCCAGCAGCCGCCCAGAGCAAAACACTGAAGCTTTCTTT
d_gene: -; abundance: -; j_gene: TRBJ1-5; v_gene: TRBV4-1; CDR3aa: CASKGEGRQPQHF; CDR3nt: TGCGCCAGCAAAGGGGAGGGCCGGCAGCCCCAGCATTTT
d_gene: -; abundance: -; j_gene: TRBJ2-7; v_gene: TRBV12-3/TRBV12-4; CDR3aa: CASSWDIYEQYF; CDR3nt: TGTGCCAGCAGTTGGGACATCTACGAGCAGTACTTC
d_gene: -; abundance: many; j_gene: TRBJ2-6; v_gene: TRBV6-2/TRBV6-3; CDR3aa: CARTGLRSGANVLTF; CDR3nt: TGTGCCAGAACAGGGCTCCGCTCTGGGGCCAACGTCCTGACTTTC
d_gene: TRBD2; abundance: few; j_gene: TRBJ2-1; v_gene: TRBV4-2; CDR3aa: CASSQGNLAGENNEQFF; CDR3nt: TGTGCCAGCAGCCAAGGAAATCTAGCGGGGGAAAACAATGAGCAGTTCTTC
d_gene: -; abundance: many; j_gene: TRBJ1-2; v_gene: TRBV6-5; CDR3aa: CASSTGLYGYTF; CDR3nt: TGTGCCAGCTCTACAGGTCTTTATGGCTACACCTTC
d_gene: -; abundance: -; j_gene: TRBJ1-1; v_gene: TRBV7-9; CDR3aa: CASSLGSADTEAFF; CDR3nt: TGTGCCAGCAGCTTGGGCAGCGCGGACACTGAAGCTTTCTTT
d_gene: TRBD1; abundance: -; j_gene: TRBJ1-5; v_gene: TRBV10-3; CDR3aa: CAIAGGQGGQPQHF; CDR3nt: TGTGCCATAGCCGGAGGACAGGGTGGTCAGCCCCAGCATTTT
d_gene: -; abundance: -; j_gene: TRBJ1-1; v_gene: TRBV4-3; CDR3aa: CASSQLIGGGTEAFF; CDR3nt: TGCGCCAGCAGCCAACTCATTGGGGGGGGCACTGAAGCTTTCTTT
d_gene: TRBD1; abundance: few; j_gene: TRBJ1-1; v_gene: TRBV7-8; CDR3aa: CASSLGGAGGFNTEAFF; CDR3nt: TGTGCCAGCAGCTTAGGAGGGGCAGGGGGCTTTAACACTGAAGCTTTCTTT
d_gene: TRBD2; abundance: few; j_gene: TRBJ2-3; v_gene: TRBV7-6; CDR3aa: CASSLFVAGGTDTQYF; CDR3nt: TGTGCCAGCAGCTTATTCGTAGCGGGGGGCACAGATACGCAGTATTTT
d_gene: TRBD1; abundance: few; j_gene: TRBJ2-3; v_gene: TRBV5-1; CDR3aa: CASSLRDSSTDTQYF; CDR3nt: TGCGCCAGCAGCTTAAGGGACAGCAGCACAGATACGCAGTATTTT
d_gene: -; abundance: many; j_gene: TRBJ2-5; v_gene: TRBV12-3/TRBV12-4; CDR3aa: CASNVGGAWTQYF; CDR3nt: TGTGCCAGCAATGTAGGCGGGGCGTGGACCCAGTACTTC
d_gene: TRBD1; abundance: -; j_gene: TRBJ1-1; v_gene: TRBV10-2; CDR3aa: CASSDHRGLNTEAFF; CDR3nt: TGCGCCAGCAGTGATCACAGGGGATTGAACACTGAAGCTTTCTTT
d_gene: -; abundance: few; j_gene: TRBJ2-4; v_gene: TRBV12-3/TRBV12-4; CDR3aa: CASSLRSDRAKNIQYF; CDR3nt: TGTGCCAGCAGTTTACGCAGTGATCGGGCCAAAAACATTCAGTACTTC
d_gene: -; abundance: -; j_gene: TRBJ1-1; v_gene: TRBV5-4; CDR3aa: CASSAQGPDIVFF; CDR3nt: TGTGCCAGCAGCGCCCAGGGCCCTGATATAGTTTTCTTT
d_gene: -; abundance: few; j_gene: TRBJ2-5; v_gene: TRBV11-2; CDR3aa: CASRSTGEAQYF; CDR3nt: TGTGCCAGCAGGTCGACTGGGGAGGCCCAGTACTTC